The clone carrying this T cell receptor (beta chain) was seen repeatedly, ten times or more. This entry belongs to a study of T cells after yellow fever vaccination. TCRdb ran MiXCR on the 5' RACE reads and lists one entry per CDR3 protein. The profile shows approximately 150,000 distinct CDR3 sequences, approximately 6.2% of them singletons. This sequence was found in a man between 18 and 35 years old who received the YFV17D yellow fever vaccine. This sample comprised CD4+ T cells sorted from PBMCs, obtained on the day of the first yellow fever vaccination.

The CDR3 DNA is TGCAGTGCTAGAGATCGCCTAACGTCCTGGGGGGGACTAGCGGATCCCTCCTACGAGCAGTACTTC. It encodes CSARDRLTSWGGLADPSYEQYF. The chain is built from TRBV20-1 and TRBJ2-7; TRBD2 matches at 11 bases. CDR3 length equals 22 residues. CDR1 DFQATT and CDR2 SNEGSKA come from the germline V gene (reference sequence). V lost 0 bases, J lost 0 bases, and 22 bases stayed unmatched.